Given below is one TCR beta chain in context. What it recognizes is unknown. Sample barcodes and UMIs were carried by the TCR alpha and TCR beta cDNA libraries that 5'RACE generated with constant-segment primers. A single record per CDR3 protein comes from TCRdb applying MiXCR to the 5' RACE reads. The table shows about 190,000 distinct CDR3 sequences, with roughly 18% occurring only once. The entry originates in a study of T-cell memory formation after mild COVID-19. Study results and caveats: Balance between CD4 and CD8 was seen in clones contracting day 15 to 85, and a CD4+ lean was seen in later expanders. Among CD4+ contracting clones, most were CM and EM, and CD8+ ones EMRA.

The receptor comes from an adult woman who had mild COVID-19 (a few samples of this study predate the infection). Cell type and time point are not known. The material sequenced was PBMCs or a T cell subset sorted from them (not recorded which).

CDR3: CSVNEQGRNEQFF. CDR3 nucleotides: TGCAGCGTTAATGAACAGGGGAGAAATGAGCAGTTCTTC. V gene TRBV29-1 combines with J gene TRBJ2-1; 7 nucleotides match TRBD1. Germline V gene sequence: CDR1 SQVTM, CDR2 ANQGSEA. CDR3 length: 13 amino acids. J gave up 7 bases and V 5 bases, and 8 bases lay outside the gene matches.